This is a list of T cell receptor beta chains from one sample in a study of multiple sclerosis patients with progressive multifocal leukoencephalopathy. This table comes from immunoSEQ multiplex PCR, and its TCRdb copy is limited to in-frame clones, with some not included. The sample carries fewer than 35,000 clones, approximately 90% recorded once. The specimen was PBMCs. These TCRs come from a human donor with multiple sclerosis. Each CDR3 is given with its conserved first and last residue.

j_call v_call cdr3_aa
TRBJ2-3 TRBV6-5 CASNDRGTSDTQYF
TRBJ1-1 TRBV5-1 CASSKGQQNTEAFF
TRBJ1-1 TRBV7-9 CASSLGNLTGQGNTEAFF
TRBJ1-3 TRBV19 CASSATVISGNTIYF
TRBJ2-7 TRBV6-1 CASSGQGRSYEQYF
TRBJ1-5 TRBV21-1 CASSQKRRSPGGNQPQHF
TRBJ2-3 TRBV29-1 CSVTRQALSADTQYF
TRBJ2-1 TRBV9 CASSVDTSGNNEQFF
TRBJ2-2 TRBV10-2 CASTDSGTGELFF
TRBJ2-7 TRBV29-1 CSVGGGDRYEQYF
TRBJ1-1 TRBV6-1 CASTEGHGDLINTEAFF
TRBJ1-6 TRBV27 CASSLSRPPRSPLHF
TRBJ1-5 TRBV7-8 CASSPTGLNQPQHF
TRBJ1-2 TRBV6-6 CASSYSFRAPNYGYTF
TRBJ1-5 TRBV4-1 CASSQDMDTFSNQPQHF
TRBJ2-1 TRBV18 CASSPQGQGGIRKGEQFF
TRBJ1-1 TRBV9 CASNQGPYMNTEAFF
TRBJ2-7 TRBV11-2 CASSVLTGIESYEQYF
TRBJ2-2 TRBV9 CASSVGLATAGELFF
TRBJ1-1 TRBV9 CASSVGSGAEAFF
TRBJ2-7 TRBV7-9 CASSLRGAPGGRYEQYF
. TRBV4-3 CASSPVEDYEQYF
TRBJ2-7 TRBV15 CATSRDRTGDYEQYF